The entry that follows covers one TCR beta chain sequence. In the authors' methods: For nucleated cells, counts were estimated from reference gene primer amplification. Data came from immunoSEQ multiplex PCR; TCRdb stores just in-frame clones and leaves some out. V, J and clone size are those of that table, while D and trimming were read from the DNA. The sample includes around 300,000 clones, around 90% of them seen just once. The data originate from a study of blood T cell repertoires in COVID-19. The CDR3 is 16 amino acids. The germline V gene has CDR1 SGHRS and CDR2 YFSETQ. With 0 bases removed from V and 2 bases from J, the gap between germline ends came to 15 bases.

Sequenced sample: PBMCs or T cells enriched from blood (not recorded which). The J gene is TRBJ2-7, the V gene TRBV5-1, with a weak D call TRBD2 (6 bases). The clonotype was recovered from a woman younger than 45 who had recovered from COVID-19. For the CDR3, the DNA is TGCGCCAGCAGCTTGGAGGGCGGGACTCCACCCTACGAGCAGTACTTC. It specifies CASSLEGGTPPYEQYF. Complete variable domain (other parts from reference TRBV5-1 and TRBJ2-7): KAGVTQTPRYLIKTRGQQVTLSCSPISGHRSVSWYQQTPGQGLQFLFEYFSETQRNKGNFPGRFSGRQFSNSRSEMNVSTLELGDSALYLCASSLEGGTPPYEQYFGPGTRLTVT.